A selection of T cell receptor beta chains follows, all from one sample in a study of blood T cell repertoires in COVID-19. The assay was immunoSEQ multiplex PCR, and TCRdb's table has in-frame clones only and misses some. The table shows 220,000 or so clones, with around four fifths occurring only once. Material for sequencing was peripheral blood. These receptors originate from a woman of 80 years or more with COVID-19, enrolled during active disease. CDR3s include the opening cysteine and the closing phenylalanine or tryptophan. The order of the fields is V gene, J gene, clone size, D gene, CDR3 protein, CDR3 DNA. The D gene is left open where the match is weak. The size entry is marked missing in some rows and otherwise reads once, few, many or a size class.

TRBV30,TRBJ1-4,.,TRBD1,CAWRGAGGLEKLFF,TGTGCCTGGAGGGGGGCAGGGGGCCTGGAAAAACTGTTTTTT
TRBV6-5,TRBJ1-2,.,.,CASNILHGGNYGYTF,TGTGCCAGCAATATTTTACATGGCGGGAACTATGGCTACACCTTC
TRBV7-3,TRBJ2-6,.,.,CASSLFSGISLANVLTF,TGTGCCAGCAGCTTATTCAGCGGAATATCGCTTGCCAACGTCCTGACTTTC
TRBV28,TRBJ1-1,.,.,CASTLNTEAFF,TGTGCCAGCACTCTGAACACTGAAGCTTTCTTT
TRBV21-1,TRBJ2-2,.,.,CASNANPGTSGNTGELFF,TGTGCCAGCAACGCCAACCCAGGGACTAGCGGGAACACCGGGGAGCTGTTTTTT
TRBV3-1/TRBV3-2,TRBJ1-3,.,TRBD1,CASSHYRDRGTIYF,TGTGCCAGCAGCCATTACCGGGACAGGGGCACCATATATTTT
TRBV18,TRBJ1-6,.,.,CASSPGVPYNSPLHF,TGTGCCAGCTCACCAGGAGTCCCCTATAATTCACCCCTCCACTTT
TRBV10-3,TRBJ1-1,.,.,CAISVNRDTEAFF,TGTGCCATCAGTGTTAACAGGGATACTGAAGCTTTCTTT
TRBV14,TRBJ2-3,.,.,CASSQDHHTQYF,TGTGCCAGCAGCCAAGATCATCATACGCAGTATTTT
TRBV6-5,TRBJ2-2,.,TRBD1,CASSYPGGAGTGELFF,TGTGCCAGCAGTTATCCAGGGGGCGCGGGCACCGGGGAGCTGTTTTTT
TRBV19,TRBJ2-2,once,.,CASSVREENTGELFF,TGTGCCAGTAGTGTGAGGGAGGAGAACACCGGGGAGCTGTTTTTT
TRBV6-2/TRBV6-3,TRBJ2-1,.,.,CASSSPSSLGYNEQFF,TGTGCCAGCAGCTCCCCTAGCTCGTTGGGATACAATGAGCAGTTCTTC
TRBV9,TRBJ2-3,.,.,CASSRGLTDTQYF,TGTGCCAGCAGTCGGGGACTCACAGATACGCAGTATTTT